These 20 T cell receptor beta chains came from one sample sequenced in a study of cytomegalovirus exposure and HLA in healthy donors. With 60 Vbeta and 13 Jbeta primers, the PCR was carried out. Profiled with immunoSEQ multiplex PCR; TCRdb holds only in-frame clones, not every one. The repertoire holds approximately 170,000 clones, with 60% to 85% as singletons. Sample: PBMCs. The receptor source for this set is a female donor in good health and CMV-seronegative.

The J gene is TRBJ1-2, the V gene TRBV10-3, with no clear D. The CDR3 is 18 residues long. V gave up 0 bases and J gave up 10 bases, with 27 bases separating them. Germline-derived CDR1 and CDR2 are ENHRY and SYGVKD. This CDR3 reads CAISESRPRAGALGDYTF. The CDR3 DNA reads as TGTGCCATCAGTGAGTCGCGCCCTCGAGCAGGAGCCCTCGGGGACTACACCTTC.

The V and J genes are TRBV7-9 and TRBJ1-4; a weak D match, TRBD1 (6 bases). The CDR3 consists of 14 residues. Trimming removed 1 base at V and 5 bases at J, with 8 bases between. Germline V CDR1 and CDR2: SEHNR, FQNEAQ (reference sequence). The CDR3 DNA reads TGTGCCAGCAGCTTAGGGACAGAAAATGAAAAACTGTTTTTT. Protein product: CASSLGTENEKLFF.

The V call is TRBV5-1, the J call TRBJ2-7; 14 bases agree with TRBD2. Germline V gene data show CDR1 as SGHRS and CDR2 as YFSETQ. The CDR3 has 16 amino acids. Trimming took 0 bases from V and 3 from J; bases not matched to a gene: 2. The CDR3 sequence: CASSLGLAGGDYEQYF. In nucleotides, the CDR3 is TGCGCCAGCAGCTTGGGACTAGCGGGGGGGGACTACGAGCAGTACTTC. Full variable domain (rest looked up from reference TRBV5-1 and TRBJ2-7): KAGVTQTPRYLIKTRGQQVTLSCSPISGHRSVSWYQQTPGQGLQFLFEYFSETQRNKGNFPGRFSGRQFSNSRSEMNVSTLELGDSALYLCASSLGLAGGDYEQYFGPGTRLTVT.

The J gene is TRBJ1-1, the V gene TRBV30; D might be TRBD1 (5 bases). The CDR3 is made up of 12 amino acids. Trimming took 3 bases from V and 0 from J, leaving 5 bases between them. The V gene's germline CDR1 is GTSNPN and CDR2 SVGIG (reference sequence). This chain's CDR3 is CAWRGLNTEAFF. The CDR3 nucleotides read TGTGCCTGGAGGGGGCTGAACACTGAAGCTTTCTTT.

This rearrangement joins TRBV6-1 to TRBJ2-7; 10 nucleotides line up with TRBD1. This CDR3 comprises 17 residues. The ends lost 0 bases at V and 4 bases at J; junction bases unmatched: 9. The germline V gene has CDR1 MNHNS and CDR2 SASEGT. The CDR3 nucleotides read TGTGCCAGCAGTGAAGCGCTACCGGGACAGGGGAGTTACGAGCAGTACTTC. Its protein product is CASSEALPGQGSYEQYF.

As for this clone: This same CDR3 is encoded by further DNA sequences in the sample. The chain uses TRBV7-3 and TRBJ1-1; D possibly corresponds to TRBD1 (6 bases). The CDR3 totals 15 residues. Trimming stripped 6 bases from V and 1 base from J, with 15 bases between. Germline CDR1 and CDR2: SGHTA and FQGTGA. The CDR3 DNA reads TGTGCCAGCAGTTTCAGGGGCCCCCCGAACACTGAAGCTTTCTTT. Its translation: CASSFRGPPNTEAFF.

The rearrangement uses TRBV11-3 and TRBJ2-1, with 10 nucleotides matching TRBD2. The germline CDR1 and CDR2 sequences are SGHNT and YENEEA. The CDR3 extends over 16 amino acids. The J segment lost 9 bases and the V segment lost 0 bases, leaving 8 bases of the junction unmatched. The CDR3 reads CASSLEGLAGVTEQFF. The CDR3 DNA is TGTGCCAGCAGCTTAGAGGGGCTAGCGGGAGTAACTGAGCAGTTCTTC.

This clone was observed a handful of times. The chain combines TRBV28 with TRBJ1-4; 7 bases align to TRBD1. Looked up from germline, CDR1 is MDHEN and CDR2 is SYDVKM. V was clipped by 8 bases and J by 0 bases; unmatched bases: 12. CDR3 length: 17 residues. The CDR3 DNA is TGTGCCAGCCAAGGGGGCAGGGGAATAACAACTAATGAAAAACTGTTTTTT. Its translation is CASQGGRGITTNEKLFF.

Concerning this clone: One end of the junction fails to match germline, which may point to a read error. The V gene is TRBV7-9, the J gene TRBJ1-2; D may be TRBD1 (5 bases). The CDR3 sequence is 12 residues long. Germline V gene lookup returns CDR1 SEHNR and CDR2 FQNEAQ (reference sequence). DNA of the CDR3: TGTTCCAGCAGCCGGACACTTTATGGCTACACCTTC. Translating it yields CSSSRTLYGYTF.

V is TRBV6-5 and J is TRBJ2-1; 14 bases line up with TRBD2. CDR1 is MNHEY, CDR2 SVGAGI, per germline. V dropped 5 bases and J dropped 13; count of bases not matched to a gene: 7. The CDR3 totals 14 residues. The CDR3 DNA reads TGTGCCAGCAGTCTGAGACTAGCGGGGGGGTCCCAGTTCTTC. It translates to CASSLRLAGGSQFF.

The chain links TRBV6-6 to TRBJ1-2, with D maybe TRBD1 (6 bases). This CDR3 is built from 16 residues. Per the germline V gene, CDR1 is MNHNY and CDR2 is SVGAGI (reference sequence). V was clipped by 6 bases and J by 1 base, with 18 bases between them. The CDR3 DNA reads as TGTGCCAGCAGCCGCGAATCCGGGACACTTAACTATGGCTACACCTTC. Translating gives CASSRESGTLNYGYTF.

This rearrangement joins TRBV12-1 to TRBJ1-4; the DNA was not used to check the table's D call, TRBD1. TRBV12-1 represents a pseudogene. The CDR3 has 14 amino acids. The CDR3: CASTPAQGNEKLFF. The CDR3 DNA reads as TGTGCCAGCACCCCCGCCCAGGGTAATGAAAAACTGTTTTTT.

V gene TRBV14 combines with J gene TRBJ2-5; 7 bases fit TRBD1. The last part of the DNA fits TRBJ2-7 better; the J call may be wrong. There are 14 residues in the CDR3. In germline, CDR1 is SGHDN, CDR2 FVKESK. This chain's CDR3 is CASSPLFRGYEQYF. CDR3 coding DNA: TGTGCCAGCAGCCCTCTATTCAGGGGGTACGAGCAGTACTTC.

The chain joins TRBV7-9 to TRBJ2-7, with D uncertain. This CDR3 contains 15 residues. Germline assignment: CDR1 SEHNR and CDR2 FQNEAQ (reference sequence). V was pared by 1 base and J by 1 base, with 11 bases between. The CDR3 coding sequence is TGTGCCAGCAGCTTAGTTACAGTTTCATCCTACGAGCAGTACTTC. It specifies CASSLVTVSSYEQYF. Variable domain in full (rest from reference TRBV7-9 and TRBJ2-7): DTGVSQNPRHKITKRGQNVTFRCDPISEHNRLYWYRQTLGQGPEFLTYFQNEAQLEKSRLLSDRFSAERPKGSFSTLEIQRTEQGDSAMYLCASSLVTVSSYEQYFGPGTRLTVT.

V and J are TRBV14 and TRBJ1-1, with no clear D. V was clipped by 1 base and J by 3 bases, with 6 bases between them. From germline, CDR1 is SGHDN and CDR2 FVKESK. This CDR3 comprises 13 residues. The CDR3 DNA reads TGTGCCAGCAGCCAAGGCAGGTACACTGAAGCTTTCTTT. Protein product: CASSQGRYTEAFF.

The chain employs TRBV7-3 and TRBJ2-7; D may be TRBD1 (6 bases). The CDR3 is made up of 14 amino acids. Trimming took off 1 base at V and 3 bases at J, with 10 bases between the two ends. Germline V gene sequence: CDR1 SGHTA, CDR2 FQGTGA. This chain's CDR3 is CASSLRQGYYEQYF. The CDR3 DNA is TGTGCCAGCAGCTTAAGGCAGGGGTACTACGAGCAGTACTTC.

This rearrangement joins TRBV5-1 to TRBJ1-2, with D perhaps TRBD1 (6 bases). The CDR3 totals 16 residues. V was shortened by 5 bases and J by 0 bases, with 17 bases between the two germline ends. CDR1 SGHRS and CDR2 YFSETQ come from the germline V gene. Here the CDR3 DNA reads TGCGCCAGCAGTAACCAAGGGACACCAGCTAACTATGGCTACACCTTC. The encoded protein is CASSNQGTPANYGYTF.

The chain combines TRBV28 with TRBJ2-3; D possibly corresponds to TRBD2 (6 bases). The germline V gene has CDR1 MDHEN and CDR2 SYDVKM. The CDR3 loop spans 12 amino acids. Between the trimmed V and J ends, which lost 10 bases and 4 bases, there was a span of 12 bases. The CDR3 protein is CATGLLADTQYF. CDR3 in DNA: TGTGCCACGGGACTCCTAGCAGATACGCAGTATTTT. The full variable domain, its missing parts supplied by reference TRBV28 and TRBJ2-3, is DVKVTQSSRYLVKRTGEKVFLECVQDMDHENMFWYRQDPGLGLRLIYFSYDVKMKEKGDIPEGYSVSREKKERFSLILESASTNQTSMYLCATGLLADTQYFGPGTRLTVL.

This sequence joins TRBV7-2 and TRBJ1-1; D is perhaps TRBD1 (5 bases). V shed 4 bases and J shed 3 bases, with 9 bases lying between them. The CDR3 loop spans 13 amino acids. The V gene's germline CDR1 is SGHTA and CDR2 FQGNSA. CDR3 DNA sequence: TGTGCCAGCAGCTATTCCAGGGACACTGAAGCTTTCTTT. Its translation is CASSYSRDTEAFF.

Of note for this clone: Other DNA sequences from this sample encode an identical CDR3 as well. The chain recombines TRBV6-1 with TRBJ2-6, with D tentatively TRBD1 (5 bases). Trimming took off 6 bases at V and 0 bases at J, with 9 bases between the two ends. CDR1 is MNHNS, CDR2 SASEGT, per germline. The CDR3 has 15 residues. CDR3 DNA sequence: TGTGCCAGCAGGCCTCAGGGCTCTGGGGCCAACGTCCTGACTTTC. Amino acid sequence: CASRPQGSGANVLTF.